This is a list of T cell receptor beta chains from one sample in a study of CD8 T cells in Susac syndrome. TCRdb passed the immunoSEQ multiplex PCR reads through MiXCR, listing each CDR3 protein once. The sample holds around 200,000 distinct CDR3 sequences, roughly 94% seen once. Sequencing used CD8+ T cells from PBMCs. The receptors were sampled from a human donor with Susac syndrome. CDR3s include the opening cysteine and the closing phenylalanine or tryptophan. A D gene is named only where the DNA matches it firmly. Clone size is given for some rows only: seen once, a few or many times, or a class if the clone is expanded.

j_gene: TRBJ2-7
d_gene: .
abundance: .
v_gene: TRBV6-5
CDR3aa: CASSPPDGRYEQYF
CDR3nt: TGTGCCAGCAGCCCACCCGACGGCAGGTACGAGCAGTACTTC

j_gene: TRBJ1-2
d_gene: .
abundance: .
v_gene: TRBV4-1
CDR3aa: CASSQEVSQNNYGYTF
CDR3nt: TGCGCCAGCAGCCAAGAGGTCTCCCAAAATAACTATGGCTACACCTTC

j_gene: TRBJ1-2
d_gene: .
abundance: .
v_gene: TRBV7-9
CDR3aa: CASSFSANYGYTF
CDR3nt: TGTGCCAGCAGCTTCTCTGCGAACTATGGCTACACCTTC

j_gene: TRBJ2-7
d_gene: TRBD1
abundance: .
v_gene: TRBV20-1
CDR3aa: CSALGTGGQYEQYF
CDR3nt: TGCAGTGCTCTAGGGACAGGGGGCCAATACGAGCAGTACTTC

j_gene: TRBJ2-1
d_gene: TRBD2
abundance: .
v_gene: TRBV4-1
CDR3aa: CASSQTWTSGGHQFF
CDR3nt: TGCGCCAGCAGCCAGACTTGGACTAGCGGGGGCCACCAGTTCTTC

j_gene: TRBJ2-1
d_gene: TRBD2
abundance: .
v_gene: TRBV29-1
CDR3aa: CSVPLGLADNEQFF
CDR3nt: TGCAGCGTTCCCCTGGGGCTAGCGGACAATGAGCAGTTCTTC

j_gene: TRBJ2-1
d_gene: TRBD2
abundance: once
v_gene: TRBV5-1
CDR3aa: CASSWRVSVLGLAEGGEQFF
CDR3nt: TGCGCCAGCAGCTGGAGGGTCTCTGTCTTGGGACTAGCGGAGGGGGGTGAGCAGTTCTTC

j_gene: TRBJ1-1
d_gene: TRBD1
abundance: .
v_gene: TRBV6-6
CDR3aa: CASSSYGQGDTEAFF
CDR3nt: TGTGCCAGCAGTTCATACGGACAGGGAGACACTGAAGCTTTCTTT

j_gene: TRBJ2-7
d_gene: .
abundance: .
v_gene: TRBV9
CDR3aa: CASSVEDYYEQYF
CDR3nt: TGTGCCAGCAGCGTAGAGGACTATTACGAGCAGTACTTC

j_gene: TRBJ1-1
d_gene: .
abundance: .
v_gene: TRBV27
CDR3aa: CASRGGWDTEAFF
CDR3nt: TGTGCCAGCCGGGGGGGGTGGGACACTGAAGCTTTCTTT

j_gene: TRBJ2-1
d_gene: .
abundance: .
v_gene: TRBV6-5
CDR3aa: CASSYSQVNEQFF
CDR3nt: TGTGCCAGCAGTTACTCGCAAGTCAATGAGCAGTTCTTC

j_gene: TRBJ2-5
d_gene: TRBD1
abundance: .
v_gene: TRBV7-8
CDR3aa: CASSAYGTGDGETQYF
CDR3nt: TGTGCCAGCAGCGCATACGGGACAGGGGATGGAGAGACCCAGTACTTC

j_gene: TRBJ2-2
d_gene: TRBD1
abundance: .
v_gene: TRBV12-5
CDR3aa: CAGQGNTGELFF
CDR3nt: TGTGCTGGACAGGGGAACACCGGGGAGCTGTTTTTT